Here is one T cell receptor beta chain with its context. The antigen remains unidentified. The data stem from a study of radiotherapy plus CTLA-4 blockade in lung cancer. The overall study: Overall, 18% of patients showed an objective response, while approximately 30% attained disease control.

Notes on the study in general: Strongest reported response predictors: early blood clone changes and post-radiation interferon-beta.

Treatment of patients with chemo-refractory metastatic non-small-cell lung cancer consisted of focal radiation plus CTLA-4 blockade with ipilimumab. The CDR3 sequence is 16 residues long. Trimming removed 4 bases from V and 2 bases from J; junction bases left unmatched: 5. Germline-derived CDR1 and CDR2 are SGHRS and YFSETQ. This table comes from immunoSEQ multiplex PCR, and its TCRdb copy is limited to in-frame clones, with some not included. The data show 30,000 to 35,000 clones, approximately 78% seen once. V is TRBV5-1 and J is TRBJ1-5; TRBD1 aligns across 11 bases. The clonotype was recovered from a human donor with non-small cell lung cancer that progressed on radiotherapy plus ipilimumab. The sequences come from peripheral blood, collected from a patient treated with radiotherapy plus ipilimumab. The CDR3, as DNA: TGCGCCAGCAGCCCGACGGGACAGGGGGGCAATCAGCCCCAGCATTTT. The encoded protein is CASSPTGQGGNQPQHF.